A selection of T cell receptor beta chains follows, all from one sample in a study of PD-1 blockade in classical Hodgkin lymphoma. Sequencing used immunoSEQ multiplex PCR; TCRdb keeps in-frame clones, though not all of them. In the table there are more than 15,000 clones, roughly 90% of which are singletons. Sequencing input: peripheral blood mononuclear cells (PBMCs). The receptors derive from a human donor with classical Hodgkin lymphoma. The CDR3 runs from the conserved cysteine through the conserved F or W. A D gene is named only where the DNA matches it firmly. Only some rows state a clone size, as once, few, many or a class for expanded clones.

.	TRBV5-1	11	.	TRBJ2-5	TGCGCCAGCAGCTTCGGGGGGACCCAGTACTTC	CASSFGGTQYF
TRBD2	TRBV7-2	15	.	TRBJ2-7	TGTGCCAGCAGCCGCACACTAGCGGGAGATTACGAGCAGTACTTC	CASSRTLAGDYEQYF
TRBD2	TRBV5-1	17	.	TRBJ2-1	TGCGCCAGCAGCTTGCAGCTAGCGGGGGGCTCCTACAATGAGCAGTTCTTC	CASSLQLAGGSYNEQFF
.	TRBV28	12	.	TRBJ1-2	TGTGCCAGCAGTTCCGCACGGGGTGGCTACACCTTC	CASSSARGGYTF
TRBD1	TRBV18	15	once	TRBJ2-2	TGTGCCAGCTCACCGGGACAGGGGGACACCGGGGAGCTGTTTTTT	CASSPGQGDTGELFF
TRBD1	TRBV6-6	14	.	TRBJ1-2	TGTGCCAGCAGTAGGGGACAGGGGAACTATGGCTACACCTTC	CASSRGQGNYGYTF
TRBD2	TRBV7-2	14	once	TRBJ2-5	TGTGCCAGCAGGCAGGGACTAGCGGGGGAGACCCAGTACTTC	CASRQGLAGETQYF
.	TRBV5-5	15	.	TRBJ1-5	TGTGCCAGCAGCTTGGGAACCCTCTTCAATCAGCCCCAGCATTTT	CASSLGTLFNQPQHF
.	TRBV10-3	18	.	TRBJ1-4	TGTGCCATCAGTGAGTCAGAACTCCTCAGGGACCTAAATGAAAAACTGTTTTTT	CAISESELLRDLNEKLFF
.	TRBV19	14	few	TRBJ2-7	TGTGCCAGTAGTATAGGAACCGGGCCCTACGAGCAGTACTTC	CASSIGTGPYEQYF
TRBD2	TRBV15	18	.	TRBJ2-2	TGTGCCACCAGCAGGGGACTAGCGGGAGCGTCGAACACCGGGGAGCTGTTTTTT	CATSRGLAGASNTGELFF
.	TRBV4-2	13	.	TRBJ1-1	TGTGCCAGCAGCCAAGCCGTGGGGTCTGAAGCTTTCTTT	CASSQAVGSEAFF
TRBD2	TRBV5-4	16	.	TRBJ2-2	TGTGCCAGCAGCGGGGGACTAGCAGCCTTCACCGGGGAGCTGTTTTTT	CASSGGLAAFTGELFF
TRBD2	TRBV27	15	.	TRBJ2-1	TGTGCCAGCAGTTTAGCCGGGACTACTTACAATGAGCAGTTCTTC	CASSLAGTTYNEQFF
TRBD1	TRBV7-2	14	.	TRBJ1-2	TGTGCCAGCAGCTTGGACAGGGCCAACTATGGCTACACCTTC	CASSLDRANYGYTF
.	TRBV2	13	.	TRBJ1-2	TGTGCCAGCACCGCAACGTCCACCTATGGCTACACCTTC	CASTATSTYGYTF
.	TRBV6-1	15	.	TRBJ1-4	TGTGCCAGCAGTGAGCTCCTGCAGGGTGATGAAAAACTGTTTTTT	CASSELLQGDEKLFF
.	TRBV10-3	14	.	TRBJ2-7	TGTGCCATCAGTGAGTCTTGGAGCGCCTACGAGCAGTACTTC	CAISESWSAYEQYF
TRBD1	TRBV11-2	16	.	TRBJ2-5	TGTGCCAGCAGCTCGGGACAGGGGATAGGCGGAGAGACCCAGTACTTC	CASSSGQGIGGETQYF
.	TRBV28	15	.	TRBJ2-4	TGTGCCAGCAGCCAAATAAAACTAGCCAAAAACATTCAGTACTTC	CASSQIKLAKNIQYF
.	TRBV2	16	.	TRBJ2-1	TGTGCCAGCAAAGGATCGGGCTCAAGCTCCTACAATGAGCAGTTCTTC	CASKGSGSSSYNEQFF
TRBD1	TRBV9	14	few	TRBJ1-2	TGTGCCAGCAGCCCAGCCGACAGGGGTTATGGCTACACCTTC	CASSPADRGYGYTF
.	TRBV22-1	15	.	TRBJ2-3	TGTCCTGGGAGCGCACTAAGCGGACGCACAGATACGCAGTATTTT	CPGSALSGRTDTQYF
.	TRBV18	16	.	TRBJ1-2	TGTGCCAGCTCACCGGACAGAAGTCCTTCTAACTATGGCTACACCTTC	CASSPDRSPSNYGYTF
.	TRBV21-1	17	.	TRBJ1-1	TGTGCCAGCAGCAAAGGGGACGTGACGAGGAATGGGCCTGAAGCTTTCTTT	CASSKGDVTRNGPEAFF
TRBD1	TRBV4-3	21	.	TRBJ1-1	TGCGCCAGCAGCCGAGTCTTAGTTTCGGGACAGGGGGGCATGATGAACACTGAAGCTTTCTTT	CASSRVLVSGQGGMMNTEAFF
.	TRBV28	13	.	TRBJ1-1	TGTGCCAGCAGTTTAGTTGGACAGAACGGAGCTTTCTTT	CASSLVGQNGAFF
TRBD2	TRBV27	16	.	TRBJ2-3	TGTGCCAGCACCCCCCGACTAGCGGGAGGTAGTGATACGCAGTATTTT	CASTPRLAGGSDTQYF
TRBD1	TRBV5-8	16	.	TRBJ1-1	TGTGCCAGGCCTAAAACAGGGGGTACAGTGAACACTGAAGCTTTCTTT	CARPKTGGTVNTEAFF
.	TRBV6-1	13	.	TRBJ2-2	TGTGCCAGCAGCCACCCCCCGAAGTGGGAGCTGTTTTTT	CASSHPPKWELFF
.	TRBV30	12	.	TRBJ2-5	TGTGCCCTGGTGGGCAGTCAAGAGACCCAGTACTTC	CALVGSQETQYF
TRBD1	TRBV12-5	15	.	TRBJ1-2	TGTGCTAGTGGTTCCGGACAGGGGGTCAGCTATGGCTACACCTTC	CASGSGQGVSYGYTF
.	TRBV11-2	15	.	TRBJ2-7	TGTGCCAGCAGCTTAACTTTAGCGCCTTCCTACGAGCAGTACTTC	CASSLTLAPSYEQYF
.	TRBV27	14	few	TRBJ2-7	TGTGCCAGCAGTCCCAGGGGGGGTAGTCGCGAGCAGTACTTC	CASSPRGGSREQYF
.	TRBV28	13	.	TRBJ1-2	TGTGCCAGCAGTCCCGACAGGCCGGGGGGCTACACCTTC	CASSPDRPGGYTF
TRBD2	TRBV18	16	.	TRBJ2-5	TGTGCCAGCTCGAAGGCAGGGCTAGCGGGAGGAGAGACCCAGTACTTC	CASSKAGLAGGETQYF
TRBD2	TRBV28	15	.	TRBJ2-7	TGTGCCAGCAGAAAACAACTAGCGGGAGCCTACGAGCAGTACTTC	CASRKQLAGAYEQYF
TRBD1	TRBV7-3	15	.	TRBJ1-2	TGTGCCAGCAGCTTAGTGGCAGGGGGCAACTATGGCTACACCTTC	CASSLVAGGNYGYTF
TRBD2	TRBV27	17	.	TRBJ2-3	TGTGCCAGCAGTTCTCATTCGAGGGCGGGAGTATTGGATACGCAGTATTTT	CASSSHSRAGVLDTQYF
TRBD1	TRBV7-8	13	once	TRBJ2-7	TGTGCCAGCGGCCAAGGAGACAGGGAGGAGCAGTACTTC	CASGQGDREEQYF
TRBD2	TRBV7-2	16	.	TRBJ2-5	TGTGCCAGCAGCTTGGGACTAGCGGGAGGTCAAGAGACCCAGTACTTC	CASSLGLAGGQETQYF
.	TRBV5-1	18	.	TRBJ2-6	TGCGCCAGCAGCTTAACAATCTGGACAGACTCTGGGGCCAACGTCCTGACTTTC	CASSLTIWTDSGANVLTF